This TCR beta chain is from a study of blood T cell repertoires in COVID-19. The wider study: The United States, Italy and Spain supplied acute and convalescent COVID-19 samples.

This CDR3 comprises 13 residues. Germline V gene sequence: CDR1 SSHAT, CDR2 FNYEAQ (reference sequence). Regarding this clone: Its ends do not fully match the called genes, so a read error is possible.

This table comes from immunoSEQ multiplex PCR, and its TCRdb copy is limited to in-frame clones, with some not included. Among tens of thousands of clones listed, 76% were seen once. This TCR was recovered from a man aged 70-80 years with acute or convalescent COVID-19. The V call is TRBV7-7, the J call TRBJ1-6; D is uncertain. The sequencing sample was made of peripheral blood. DNA for the CDR3: TGTGCTAGCAGCTTAGACGGTAATTCACCCCTCCACTTT. It codes for CASSLDGNSPLHF.